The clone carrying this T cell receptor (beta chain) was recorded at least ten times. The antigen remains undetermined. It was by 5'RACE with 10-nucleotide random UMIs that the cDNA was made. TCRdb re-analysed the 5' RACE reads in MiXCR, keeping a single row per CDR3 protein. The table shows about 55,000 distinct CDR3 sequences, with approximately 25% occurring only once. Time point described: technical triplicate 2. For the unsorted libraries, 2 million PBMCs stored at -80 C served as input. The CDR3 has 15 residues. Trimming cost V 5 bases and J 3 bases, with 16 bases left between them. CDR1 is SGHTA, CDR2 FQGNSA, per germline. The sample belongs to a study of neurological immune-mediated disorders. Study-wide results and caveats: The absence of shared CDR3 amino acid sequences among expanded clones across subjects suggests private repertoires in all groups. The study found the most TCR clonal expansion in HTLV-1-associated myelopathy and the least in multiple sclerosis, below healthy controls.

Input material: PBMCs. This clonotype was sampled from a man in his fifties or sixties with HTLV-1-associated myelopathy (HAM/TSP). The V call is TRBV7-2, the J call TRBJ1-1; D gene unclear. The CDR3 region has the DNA TGTGCCAGCAGCCCTTACGGCCCAGGTGACACTGAAGCTTTCTTT. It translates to CASSPYGPGDTEAFF.